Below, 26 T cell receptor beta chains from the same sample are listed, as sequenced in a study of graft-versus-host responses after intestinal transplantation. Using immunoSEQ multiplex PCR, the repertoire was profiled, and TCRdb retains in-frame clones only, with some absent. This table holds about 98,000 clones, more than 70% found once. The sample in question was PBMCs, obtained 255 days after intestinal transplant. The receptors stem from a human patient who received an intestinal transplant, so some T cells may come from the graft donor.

The CDR3 bases are TGCGCCAGCAGCTTCGAAACAGGGGGGGATCAGCCCCAGCATTTT. This gives the protein CASSFETGGDQPQHF. This chain uses TRBV5-1 with TRBJ1-5; 8 nucleotides line up with TRBD1. Trimming took 2 bases from V and 5 from J; bases not matched to a gene: 6. This CDR3 is built from 15 residues. CDR1 and CDR2 from the germline V gene are SGHRS and YFSETQ.

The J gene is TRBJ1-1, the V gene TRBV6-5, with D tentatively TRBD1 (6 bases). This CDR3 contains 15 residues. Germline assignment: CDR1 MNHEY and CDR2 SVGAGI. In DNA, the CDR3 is TGTGCTGCAGAACGTACAGGGTCGGGGAACACTGAAGCTTTCTTT. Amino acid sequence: CAAERTGSGNTEAFF.

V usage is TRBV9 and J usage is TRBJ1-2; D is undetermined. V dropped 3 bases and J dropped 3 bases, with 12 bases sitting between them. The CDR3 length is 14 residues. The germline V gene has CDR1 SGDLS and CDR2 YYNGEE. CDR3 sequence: CASSAYGSDYGYTF. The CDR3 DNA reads TGTGCCAGCAGCGCCTATGGGTCCGACTATGGCTACACCTTC.

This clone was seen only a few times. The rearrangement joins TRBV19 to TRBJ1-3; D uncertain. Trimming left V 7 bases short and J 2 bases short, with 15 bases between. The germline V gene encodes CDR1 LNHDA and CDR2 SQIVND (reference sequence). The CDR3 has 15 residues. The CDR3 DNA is TGTGCCAGTACCCTCGGAGGGAATGCTGGAAACACCATATATTTT. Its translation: CASTLGGNAGNTIYF.

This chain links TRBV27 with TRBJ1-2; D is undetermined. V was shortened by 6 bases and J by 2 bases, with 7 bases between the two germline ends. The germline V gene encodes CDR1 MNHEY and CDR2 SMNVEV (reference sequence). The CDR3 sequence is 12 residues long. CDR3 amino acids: CASSPTNYGYTF. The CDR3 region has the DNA TGTGCCAGCAGCCCGACCAACTATGGCTACACCTTC.

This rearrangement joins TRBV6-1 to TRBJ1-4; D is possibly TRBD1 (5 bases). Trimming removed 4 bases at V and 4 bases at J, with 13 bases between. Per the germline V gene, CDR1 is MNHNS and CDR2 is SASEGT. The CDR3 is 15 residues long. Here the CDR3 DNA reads TGTGCCAGCAGTGCGCGGGACGCCCTTAATGAAAAACTGTTTTTT. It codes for CASSARDALNEKLFF.

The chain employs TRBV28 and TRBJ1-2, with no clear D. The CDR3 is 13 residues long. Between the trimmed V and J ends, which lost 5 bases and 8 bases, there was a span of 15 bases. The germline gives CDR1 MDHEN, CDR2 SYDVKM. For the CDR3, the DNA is TGTGCCAGCAGTCTTGACAAGGCCGGAGGCTACACCTTC. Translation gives CASSLDKAGGYTF.

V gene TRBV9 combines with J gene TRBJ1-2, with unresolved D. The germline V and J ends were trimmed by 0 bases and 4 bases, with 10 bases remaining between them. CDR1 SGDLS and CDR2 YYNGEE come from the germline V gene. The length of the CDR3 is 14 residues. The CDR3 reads CASSVADGSYGYTF. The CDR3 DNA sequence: TGTGCCAGCAGCGTAGCGGACGGCAGCTATGGCTACACCTTC. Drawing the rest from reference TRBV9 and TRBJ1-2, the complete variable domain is DSGVTQTPKHLITATGQRVTLRCSPRSGDLSVYWYQQSLDQGLQFLIQYYNGEERAKGNILERFSAQQFPDLHSELNLSSLELGDSALYFCASSVADGSYGYTFGSGTRLTVV.

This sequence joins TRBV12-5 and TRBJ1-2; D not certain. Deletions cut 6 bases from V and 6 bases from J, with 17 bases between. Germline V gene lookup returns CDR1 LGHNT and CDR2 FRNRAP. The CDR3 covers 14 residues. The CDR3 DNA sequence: TGTGCTAGTGGCCGGGGAGACTTGGTGGATGGCTACACCTTC. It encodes CASGRGDLVDGYTF.

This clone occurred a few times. In nucleotides, the CDR3 is TGTGCCAGCAGTTTCCAGTCGACGAGCTCCTACAATGAGCAGTTCTTC. Its protein is CASSFQSTSSYNEQFF. The chain has TRBV27 and TRBJ2-1; D gene unclear. Between the trimmed V and J ends, which lost 3 bases and 0 bases, there was a span of 12 bases. This CDR3 is 16 amino acids long. Looked up from germline, CDR1 is MNHEY and CDR2 is SMNVEV (reference sequence).

The CDR3 DNA is TGCGCCAGCAGTCCGGAGACAGGCTCCTACGAGCAGTACTTC. Amino acids: CASSPETGSYEQYF. The chain uses TRBV23-1 and TRBJ2-7, with a weak D call TRBD1 (6 bases). TRBV23-1 is an open reading frame whose function is uncertain. The CDR3 sequence is 14 residues long. V lost 4 bases and J lost 0, with 10 bases in between.

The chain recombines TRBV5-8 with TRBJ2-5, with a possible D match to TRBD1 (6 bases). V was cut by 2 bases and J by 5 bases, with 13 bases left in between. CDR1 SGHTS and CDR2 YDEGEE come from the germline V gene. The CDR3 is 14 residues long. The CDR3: CASSFRGGAETQYF. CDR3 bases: TGTGCCAGCAGCTTCAGAGGGGGAGCTGAGACCCAGTACTTC.

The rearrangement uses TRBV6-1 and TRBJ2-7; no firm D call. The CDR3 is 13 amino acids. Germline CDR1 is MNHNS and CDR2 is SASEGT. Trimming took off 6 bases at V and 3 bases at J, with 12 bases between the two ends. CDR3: CASSRIADYEQYF. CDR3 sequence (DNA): TGTGCCAGCAGCCGAATAGCCGACTACGAGCAGTACTTC.

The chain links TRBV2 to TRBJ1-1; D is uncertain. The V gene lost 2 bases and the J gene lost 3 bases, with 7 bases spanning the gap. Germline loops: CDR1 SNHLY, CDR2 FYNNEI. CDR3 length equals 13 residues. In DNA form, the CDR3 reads TGTGCCAGCAGTGAACCGGAGGACACTGAAGCTTTCTTT. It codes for CASSEPEDTEAFF.

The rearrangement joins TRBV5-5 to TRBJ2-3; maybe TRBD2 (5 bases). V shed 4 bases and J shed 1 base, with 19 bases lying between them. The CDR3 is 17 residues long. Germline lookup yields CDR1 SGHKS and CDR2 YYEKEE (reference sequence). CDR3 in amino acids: CASSPQGLWTGTDTQYF. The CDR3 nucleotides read TGTGCCAGCAGCCCGCAAGGCCTCTGGACTGGCACAGATACGCAGTATTTT.

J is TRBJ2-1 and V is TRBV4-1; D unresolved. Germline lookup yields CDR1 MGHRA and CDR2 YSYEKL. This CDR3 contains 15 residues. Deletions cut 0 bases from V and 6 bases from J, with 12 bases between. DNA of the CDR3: TGCGCCAGCAGCCAAGATTTGTACTCTTTCAATGAGCAGTTCTTC. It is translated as CASSQDLYSFNEQFF.

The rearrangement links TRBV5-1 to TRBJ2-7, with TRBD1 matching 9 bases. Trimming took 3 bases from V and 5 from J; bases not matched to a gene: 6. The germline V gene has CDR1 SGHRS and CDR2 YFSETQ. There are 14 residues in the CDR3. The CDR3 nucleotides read TGCGCCAGCAGCTGGGGGACAGGGATTGACGAGCAGTACGTC. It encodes CASSWGTGIDEQYV.

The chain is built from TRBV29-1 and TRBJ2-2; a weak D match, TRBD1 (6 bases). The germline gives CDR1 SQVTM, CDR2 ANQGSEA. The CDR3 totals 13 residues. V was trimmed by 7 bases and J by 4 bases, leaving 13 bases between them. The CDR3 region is CSAQQGRTGELFF. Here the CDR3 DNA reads TGCAGCGCCCAACAGGGCCGCACCGGGGAGCTGTTTTTT.

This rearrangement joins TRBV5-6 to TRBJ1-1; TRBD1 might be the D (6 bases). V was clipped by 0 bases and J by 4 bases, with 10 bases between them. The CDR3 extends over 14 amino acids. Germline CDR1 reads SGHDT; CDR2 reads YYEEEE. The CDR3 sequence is CASSLEGGGTEAFF. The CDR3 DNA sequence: TGTGCCAGCAGCTTGGAGGGGGGTGGCACTGAAGCTTTCTTT.

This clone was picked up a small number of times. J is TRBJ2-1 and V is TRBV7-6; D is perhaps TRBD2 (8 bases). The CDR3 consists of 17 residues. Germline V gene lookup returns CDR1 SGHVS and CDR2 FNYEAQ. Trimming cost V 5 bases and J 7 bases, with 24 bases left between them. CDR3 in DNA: TGTGCCAGCAGCCCCAACAGGGGAAGGGCGGGAGGTAATGAGCAGTTCTTC. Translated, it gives CASSPNRGRAGGNEQFF.

CDR3 amino acids: CASSRGGDIQYF. CDR3 in DNA: TGTGCCAGCAGTCGGGGAGGGGACATTCAGTACTTC. The J gene is TRBJ2-4, the V gene TRBV6-5; 7 positions match TRBD2. This CDR3 spans 12 amino acids. Germline V CDR1 and CDR2: MNHEY, SVGAGI. Trimming cost V 5 bases and J 8 bases; bases outside gene matches: 3.

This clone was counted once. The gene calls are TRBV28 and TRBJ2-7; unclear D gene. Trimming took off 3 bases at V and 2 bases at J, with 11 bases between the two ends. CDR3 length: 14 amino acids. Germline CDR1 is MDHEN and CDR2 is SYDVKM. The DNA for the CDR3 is TGTGCCAGCAGTTTCGGGCAGGTCACCTACGAGCAGTACTTC. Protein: CASSFGQVTYEQYF.

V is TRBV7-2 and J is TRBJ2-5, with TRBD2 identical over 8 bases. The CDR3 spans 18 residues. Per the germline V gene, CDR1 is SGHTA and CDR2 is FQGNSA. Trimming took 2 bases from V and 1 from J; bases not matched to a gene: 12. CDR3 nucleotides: TGTGCCAGCAGCTTATGGAGCGGGAGATCGGGACTCCAAGAGACCCAGTACTTC. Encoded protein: CASSLWSGRSGLQETQYF.

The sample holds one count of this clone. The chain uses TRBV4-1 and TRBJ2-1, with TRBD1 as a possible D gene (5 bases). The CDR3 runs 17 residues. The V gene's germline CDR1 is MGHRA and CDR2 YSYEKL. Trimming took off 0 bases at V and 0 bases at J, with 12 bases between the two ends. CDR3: CASSQELRQSSYNEQFF. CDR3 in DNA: TGCGCCAGCAGCCAAGAGCTTCGACAGAGCTCCTACAATGAGCAGTTCTTC.

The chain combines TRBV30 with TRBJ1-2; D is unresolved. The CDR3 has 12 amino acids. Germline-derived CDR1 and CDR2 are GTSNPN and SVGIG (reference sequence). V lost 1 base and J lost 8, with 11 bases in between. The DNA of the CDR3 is TGTGCCTGGAGTGGTATGTTTGGGGGCTACACCTTC. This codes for CAWSGMFGGYTF.

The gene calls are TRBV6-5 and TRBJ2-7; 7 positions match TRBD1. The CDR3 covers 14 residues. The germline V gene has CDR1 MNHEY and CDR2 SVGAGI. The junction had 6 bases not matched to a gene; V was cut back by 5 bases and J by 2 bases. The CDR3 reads CASSGSGTAYEQYF. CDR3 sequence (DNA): TGTGCCAGCAGTGGATCCGGGACAGCCTACGAGCAGTACTTC.